Listed below are T cell receptor beta chains from one sample, sequenced in a study of early T cells in non-severe SARS-CoV-2 infection. TCRdb itself ran the 5' RACE reads through MiXCR, one entry per CDR3 protein. The sample consists of about 50,000 distinct CDR3 sequences, 9.3% of them appearing once. The sequenced material came from whole blood. The receptor set was obtained from an adult who was a healthcare worker with PCR-confirmed SARS-CoV-2 infection or an uninfected control (not recorded which). The CDR3 runs from the conserved cysteine through the conserved F or W. A D gene is named only where the DNA matches it firmly. Some rows have no size entry. The others give once, few or many, or a class for an expanded clone.

J	D	V	size	DNA	CDR3
TRBJ1-5	-	TRBV12-3/TRBV12-4	-	TGTGCCAGCAGCCTGGGCCTAAGGAGACAGCCCCAGCATTTT	CASSLGLRRQPQHF
TRBJ2-7	-	TRBV7-8	few	TGTGCCAGCGGGAGGGGGGCCGTAGGAATAGAGCAGTACTTC	CASGRGAVGIEQYF
TRBJ1-4	-	TRBV12-2	few	TGTGCAAGTCGCTTGGATCGGGAAAAACTGTTTTTT	CASRLDREKLFF
TRBJ1-1	-	TRBV20-1	few	TGCAGTGCTTGCCGGGCCGGGGGGGTAGAAGCTTTCTTT	CSACRAGGVEAFF
TRBJ2-1	TRBD2	TRBV12-5	many	TGTGCTAGTGGTTTGGATCCCAAAGATTCTCGACTAGCGGGTAATCTTTATGAGCAGTTCTTC	CASGLDPKDSRLAGNLYEQFF
TRBJ2-1	-	TRBV6-4	-	TGTGCCAGCAGCGACGAGGGCGGGCTCCCCACAAATGAGCAGTTCTTC	CASSDEGGLPTNEQFF
TRBJ2-7	TRBD1	TRBV6-1	few	TGTGCCAGCATACAACAGGGGGGACCCTACGAGCAGTACTTC	CASIQQGGPYEQYF
TRBJ1-3	-	TRBV29-1	many	TGCAGCGTCACAGGGAGACAGGGAAACACCATATATTTT	CSVTGRQGNTIYF
TRBJ2-4	TRBD2	TRBV20-1	few	TGCAGTGCTCCAACTAGCGGAAAAAACATTCAGTACTTC	CSAPTSGKNIQYF
TRBJ2-1	TRBD2	TRBV11-2	many	TGTGCCAGCAGCTTACCCGCGGGACTAGCGGTACCTACCGAGCAGTTCTTC	CASSLPAGLAVPTEQFF
TRBJ1-2	-	TRBV7-2	few	TGTGCCAGCAGTAATTCTCAGGGGCGGGGAGGCTACACCTTC	CASSNSQGRGGYTF
TRBJ2-3	-	TRBV30	many	TGTGCCTGGAGTGGGGGCCAGGACCTCACAGATACGCAGTATTTT	CAWSGGQDLTDTQYF
TRBJ2-7	TRBD2	TRBV3-1	many	TGTGCCAGCAGCCCCGAGAGCGGGAGCTACGAGCAGTACTTC	CASSPESGSYEQYF
TRBJ2-3	-	TRBV18	-	TGTGCCAGCTCACTTCCCGCCGTAGACACAGATACGCAGTATTTT	CASSLPAVDTDTQYF
TRBJ1-3	-	TRBV5-1	-	TGCGCCAGCAGCTCGGGAGGAGGGGCTGGAAACACCATATATTTT	CASSSGGGAGNTIYF
TRBJ1-1	-	TRBV5-1	many	TGCGCCAGCAGTGAAAACAGCTTGAACACTGAAGCTTTCTTT	CASSENSLNTEAFF
TRBJ2-1	-	TRBV12-3/TRBV12-4	many	TGTGCCAGCAGTTTTGGGGTAGGTGGCTACAATGAGCAGTTCTTC	CASSFGVGGYNEQFF
TRBJ2-1	-	TRBV24-1	-	TGTGCCACCAGTAGCGACCTCCCCTCCTACAATGAGCAGTTCTTC	CATSSDLPSYNEQFF
TRBJ2-1	-	TRBV24-1	-	TGTGCCACCCAGGGACAATCACACACGAATGAGCAGTTCTTC	CATQGQSHTNEQFF
TRBJ2-1	-	TRBV4-3	many	TGCGCCAGCAGCCAAGAACCTCAACCCCGGGGTGAGCAGTTCTTC	CASSQEPQPRGEQFF
TRBJ2-1	-	TRBV20-1	many	TGCAGTGCTAGAGATCGAAGACCCCAAAATCTCAACAAACGGGGTGAGCAGTTCTTC	CSARDRRPQNLNKRGEQFF
TRBJ1-2	-	TRBV4-3	-	TGCGCCAGCAGCCAAGACGTGGGGGTCCATGGCTACACCTTC	CASSQDVGVHGYTF
TRBJ2-7	TRBD1	TRBV7-3	many	TGTGCCAGCAGCTTAAAGTTAGACAGGGACGAGCAGTACTTC	CASSLKLDRDEQYF
TRBJ1-2	-	TRBV12-2	many	TGTGCAAGTCGCTTAGCCGAAGTATGGGTATGTCCTAACTATGGCTACACCTTC	CASRLAEVWVCPNYGYTF
TRBJ2-7	-	TRBV12-3/TRBV12-4	-	TGTGCCAGCAGTTTGAACAGATTTCCCTACGAGCAGTACTTC	CASSLNRFPYEQYF
TRBJ2-7	-	TRBV28	many	TGTGCCAGCAGTTTAATGTCAGAGAAGTACTTC	CASSLMSEKYF
TRBJ1-2	-	TRBV9	many	TGTGCCAGCAGCGGGGACGACTATGGCTACACCTTC	CASSGDDYGYTF
TRBJ2-3	-	TRBV7-2	many	TGTGCCAGCAGCTTAAGGAATACGCAGTATTTT	CASSLRNTQYF
TRBJ2-7	TRBD1	TRBV3-1	-	TGTGCCAGCAGCCAGACAGGCTGGACAGGGAAATCCTACGAGCAGTACTTC	CASSQTGWTGKSYEQYF
TRBJ1-2	-	TRBV29-1	few	TGCAGCGTTCCCGCAGGGGAAAGAATCTATGGCTACACCTTC	CSVPAGERIYGYTF
TRBJ2-7	-	TRBV7-9	-	TGTGCCAGCAGCTTAGATGTCGGAGGGGGCGGCGAGCAGTACTTC	CASSLDVGGGGEQYF
TRBJ2-1	-	TRBV6-2/TRBV6-3	many	TGTGCCAGCAGTGTGGGCCCGACCGATGAGCAGTTCTTC	CASSVGPTDEQFF
TRBJ2-3	-	TRBV29-1	few	TGCAGCGTTCCGGGCCCTGATACGCAGTATTTT	CSVPGPDTQYF
TRBJ2-1	TRBD1	TRBV19	few	TGTGCCACATCTCAGGGGGCCTACAATGAGCAGTTCTTC	CATSQGAYNEQFF
TRBJ1-1	-	TRBV29-1	few	TGCAGCGTTGCCCTTCGTCTTGGGGACACTGAAGCTTTCTTT	CSVALRLGDTEAFF
TRBJ2-2	-	TRBV20-1	few	TGCAGTGCTAGGGAGGGCCAGGGAAGAGGGGAGCTGTTTTTT	CSAREGQGRGELFF
TRBJ2-5	-	TRBV7-2	many	TGTGCCAGCAGCTTAGCAGGGGCAACAGATATACAAGAGACCCAGTACTTC	CASSLAGATDIQETQYF
TRBJ2-2	TRBD2	TRBV7-3	many	TGTGCCAGCAGCTCAGATGGGCCTAGCGGGAGTGTCGGGGAGCTGTTTTTT	CASSSDGPSGSVGELFF
TRBJ1-1	-	TRBV7-2	few	TGTGCCAGCAGCAGGAAAAGGGATGGGTCGACTGAAGCTTTCTTT	CASSRKRDGSTEAFF
TRBJ2-5	TRBD1	TRBV18	-	TGTGCCAGCTCAACCGGACAGGGAGAGACCCAGTACTTC	CASSTGQGETQYF
TRBJ2-7	TRBD1	TRBV28	many	TGTGCCAGCAGAACCCAAGGGGGCAGGGGGTACGAGCAGTACTTC	CASRTQGGRGYEQYF
TRBJ1-4	-	TRBV4-3	-	TGCGCCAGCAGCCAAGAAATGGGGGCCGGAGGGAGTGAAAAACTGTTTTTT	CASSQEMGAGGSEKLFF
TRBJ2-1	TRBD2	TRBV13	-	TGTGCCAGCAGCTTACTCGGCGGGAGCTCCTACAATGAGCAGTTCTTC	CASSLLGGSSYNEQFF
TRBJ2-5	-	TRBV5-1	-	TGCGCCAGCAGCAATCCTCAAGAGACCCAGTACTTC	CASSNPQETQYF
TRBJ2-2	TRBD2	TRBV11-2	-	TGTGCCAGCGGGGAGGGCGGGGAGCTGTTTTTT	CASGEGGELFF
TRBJ2-1	-	TRBV30	-	TGTGCCCGGAGCCGGCGGGAGCAGTTCTTC	CARSRREQFF
TRBJ2-7	TRBD1	TRBV30	many	TGTGCCTGGAGAGAAGACAGGGGCCCGTACTTC	CAWREDRGPYF